This T cell receptor (beta chain) emerged from a study of blood T cell repertoires in COVID-19. Study overall: T cells, B-cell-depleted T cells, or PBMCs supplied cDNA or gDNA.

In the original analysis: Amplification of reference gene primers was used by the study to estimate nucleated cell counts. Sequencing used immunoSEQ multiplex PCR; TCRdb keeps in-frame clones, though not all of them. The DNA was the basis for D and trimming; V, J and clone size are from that table. The table has about 270,000 clones, 65% to 90% seen once. The germline V and J ends were trimmed by 2 bases and 1 base, with 10 bases remaining between them. The CDR3 consists of 15 residues. Per the germline V gene, CDR1 is SGDLS and CDR2 is YYNGEE. Participants spanned ages roughly 18 to 95 years and resided in over 20 US areas. In assigning cohorts, the study relied on participant-reported clinical history.

The chain uses TRBV9 and TRBJ2-1, with D perhaps matching TRBD2 (5 bases). The clonotype was recovered from a woman between 50 and 59 years old with acute COVID-19. Sequenced: PBMCs or T cells enriched from blood (not recorded which). The CDR3 reads CASSVSSVSYNEQFF. CDR3 sequence (DNA): TGTGCCAGCAGCGTTAGTAGCGTTTCCTACAATGAGCAGTTCTTC.